This entry lists 19 T cell receptor beta chains sequenced from one sample in a study of blood T cell repertoires in COVID-19. Sequenced by immunoSEQ multiplex PCR; TCRdb stores in-frame clones only, minus some. There are some 270,000 clones in the sample; around 86% occur only once, and less than 2.5% lies in the top ten. The sample taken for sequencing was peripheral blood. These receptors came from a man over 45 with acute or convalescent COVID-19.

In its sample, this clone was seen a few times. This chain uses TRBV14 with TRBJ1-2; D is undetermined. Trimming cost V 3 bases and J 8 bases, with 25 bases left between them. CDR1 is SGHDN, CDR2 FVKESK, per germline. CDR3 length: 17 amino acids. The CDR3 nucleotides read TGTGCCAGCAGCCAGAAACCTCCCGCGGAGGGTCTAAGAGGCTACACCTTC. Translating it yields CASSQKPPAEGLRGYTF. The entire variable domain, with the rest obtained from reference TRBV14 and TRBJ1-2, is as follows: EAGVTQFPSHSVIEKGQTVTLRCDPISGHDNLYWYRRVMGKEIKFLLHFVKESKQDESGMPNNRFLAERTGGTYSTLKVQPAELEDSGVYFCASSQKPPAEGLRGYTFGSGTRLTVV.

The V and J genes are TRBV6-5 and TRBJ2-2; 7 positions agree with TRBD2. The germline V gene has CDR1 MNHEY and CDR2 SVGAGI. With V trimmed by 5 bases and J by 4 bases, 4 bases remained unmatched. This CDR3 comprises 14 residues. Here the CDR3 DNA reads TGTGCCAGCAGTCGCGGGGGAGGCACCGGGGAGCTGTTTTTT. Encoded protein: CASSRGGGTGELFF.

The chain combines TRBV7-3 with TRBJ1-5; the match to TRBD1 covers 9 bases. J lost 6 bases, V lost 5 bases, and 11 bases had no gene match. CDR3 length: 16 residues. The V gene's germline CDR1 is SGHTA and CDR2 FQGTGA. CDR3 bases: TGTGCCAGCAGCCCCTCCCCGGGACAGGGAGTTCAGCCCCAGCATTTT. It encodes CASSPSPGQGVQPQHF.

The chain links TRBV15 to TRBJ2-6; TRBD1 aligns across 9 bases. Germline V gene lookup returns CDR1 LNHNV and CDR2 YYDKDF (reference sequence). The CDR3 has 20 amino acids. Trimming at V came to 0 bases and at J to 4 bases, leaving 13 bases not matched to a gene. This CDR3 is CATSRDFLGQGFAGANVLTF. In DNA, the CDR3 is TGTGCCACCAGCAGAGATTTCTTGGGACAGGGTTTCGCCGGGGCCAACGTCCTGACTTTC. Based on the CDR3 plus reference TRBV15 and TRBJ2-6, the full variable domain is DAMVIQNPRYQVTQFGKPVTLSCSQTLNHNVMYWYQQKSSQAPKLLFHYYDKDFNNEADTPDNFQSRRPNTSFCFLDIRSPGLGDTAMYLCATSRDFLGQGFAGANVLTFGAGSRLTVL.

The chain uses TRBV11-2 and TRBJ2-3; D is undetermined. Trimming took 7 bases from V and 4 from J, leaving 6 bases between them. The CDR3 runs 11 residues. The germline V gene has CDR1 SGHAT and CDR2 FQNNGV. The CDR3 DNA follows: TGTGCCAGCACCTCTTCAGATACGCAGTATTTT. Translating it yields CASTSSDTQYF.

The gene calls are TRBV4-2 and TRBJ1-6; TRBD1 might be the D (6 bases). Trimming removed 0 bases at V and 7 bases at J, with 10 bases between. The CDR3 has 15 residues. Germline V CDR1 and CDR2: LGHNA, YNFKEQ. The CDR3 region has the DNA TGTGCCAGCAGCCAAGAGATACAGGGCAATTCACCCCTCCACTTT. Protein: CASSQEIQGNSPLHF.

Remarks on this clone: Different DNA sequences within this sample yield the same CDR3. V gene TRBV5-1 combines with J gene TRBJ1-4; 7 nucleotides agree with TRBD1. In germline, CDR1 is SGHRS, CDR2 YFSETQ. CDR3 size: 15 residues. J lost 0 bases, V lost 1 base, and 0 bases had no gene match. CDR3 amino acids: CASSLTGATNEKLFF. CDR3 nucleotides: TGCGCCAGCAGCTTGACAGGGGCAACTAATGAAAAACTGTTTTTT.

This clone was observed once. The V call is TRBV12-5, the J call TRBJ2-7; D perhaps matches TRBD2 (5 bases). The germline gives CDR1 LGHNT, CDR2 FRNRAP. The CDR3 sequence is 15 residues long. V lost 7 bases and J lost 4, with 20 bases in between. This CDR3 is CASAWQSGSQYEQYF. CDR3 bases: TGTGCTAGTGCCTGGCAATCGGGGAGCCAGTACGAGCAGTACTTC.

V gene TRBV6-5 combines with J gene TRBJ2-5; no definite D call. The V end lost 6 bases, the J end lost 7 bases, and 12 bases lay between the germline ends. The CDR3 has 12 residues. CDR1 is MNHEY, CDR2 SVGAGI, per germline. CDR3 amino acids: CASRQGPGTQYF. CDR3 nucleotide sequence: TGTGCCAGCAGACAAGGTCCGGGGACCCAGTACTTC.

With respect to this clone: A junction end diverges from the germline sequence, so it may reflect a read error. The chain uses TRBV7-9 and TRBJ2-1; TRBD1 is a possible D gene (5 bases). The CDR3 length is 13 residues. Germline assignment: CDR1 SEHNR and CDR2 FQNEAQ (reference sequence). This CDR3 is CASSLEVEDNRIF. The CDR3 DNA reads as TGTGCCAGCAGCTTAGAAGTTGAGGACAATAGAATCTTC.

This chain connects TRBV5-8 to TRBJ2-5, with TRBD1 matching over 7 bases. The CDR3 is made up of 14 amino acids. V lost 1 base to trimming and J lost 5 bases; unmatched junction nucleotides: 5. In germline, CDR1 is SGHTS, CDR2 YDEGEE. CDR3 bases: TGTGCCAGCAGCTTGAGAGGGGGCGTTGAGACCCAGTACTTC. Translated, it gives CASSLRGGVETQYF.

The chain links TRBV12-3 or TRBV12-4 to TRBJ1-2; 7 bases fit TRBD1. V lost 3 bases to trimming and J lost 5 bases; unmatched junction nucleotides: 3. The CDR3 consists of 13 residues. CDR3 protein: CASSLETGYGYTF. The CDR3, as DNA: TGTGCCAGCAGTTTGGAGACAGGGTATGGCTACACCTTC.

The CDR3 DNA is TGTGCCAGCAGTGGGACGGGGGGAGTCTACGAGCAGTACTTC. Protein: CASSGTGGVYEQYF. This rearrangement joins TRBV2 to TRBJ2-7; the match to TRBD2 covers 7 bases. V trimming: 4 bases; J trimming: 3 bases; junction bases outside the gene matches: 6. The CDR3 loop spans 14 amino acids. Per germline, CDR1 SNHLY and CDR2 FYNNEI.

This chain links TRBV5-6 with TRBJ1-2; a possible D gene is TRBD1 (5 bases). This CDR3 region has 14 residues. CDR1 and CDR2 (germline): SGHDT, YYEEEE. Trimming shortened V by 2 bases and J by 0 bases, and 8 bases separated the two germline ends. CDR3 region: CASSFRQSNYGYTF. CDR3 DNA sequence: TGTGCCAGCAGCTTCCGACAGTCTAACTATGGCTACACCTTC.

The genes are TRBV10-3 and TRBJ2-1, with 8 bases fitting TRBD1. The ends lost 6 bases at V and 2 bases at J; junction bases unmatched: 3. The CDR3 loop spans 14 amino acids. Germline lookup yields CDR1 ENHRY and CDR2 SYGVKD. The CDR3 DNA sequence: TGTGCCATCAGGCAGGGGGCTACCTACAATGAGCAGTTCTTC. Its protein is CAIRQGATYNEQFF.

This clone was seen a few times. V is TRBV7-2 and J is TRBJ1-5; possible D gene TRBD1, 5 bases. Germline V gene data show CDR1 as SGHTA and CDR2 as FQGNSA. V lost 4 bases and J lost 3, with 13 bases in between. The CDR3 length is 15 residues. The CDR3 DNA follows: TGTGCCAGCAGCTCGGGACTCGCCCTCAATCAGCCCCAGCATTTT. Amino acid sequence: CASSSGLALNQPQHF.

About this clone itself: This sequence may be a read error, since a much larger clone differs from it by one base. This sequence joins TRBV3-1 (or the pseudogene TRBV3-2) and TRBJ2-7, with D uncertain. The length of the CDR3 is 13 residues. The germline V and J ends were trimmed by 5 bases and 1 base, with 9 bases remaining between them. CDR1 and CDR2 (germline): LGHDT, YNNKEL (reference sequence). CDR3 bases: TGTGCCAGCAGCTCTACAGATTCCTACGAGCAGTACTTC. It translates to CASSSTDSYEQYF.

The chain couples TRBV9 to TRBJ2-7, with 7 bases lining up with TRBD1. The V gene end was trimmed by 3 bases and the J gene end by 3 bases; junction bases not matched to a gene: 3. The CDR3 runs 13 residues. Germline V gene data show CDR1 as SGDLS and CDR2 as YYNGEE. CDR3 sequence reads: CASSAGQVYEQYF. In nucleotides, the CDR3 is TGTGCCAGCAGCGCCGGACAGGTCTACGAGCAGTACTTC. Full variable domain (missing parts from reference TRBV9 and TRBJ2-7): DSGVTQTPKHLITATGQRVTLRCSPRSGDLSVYWYQQSLDQGLQFLIQYYNGEERAKGNILERFSAQQFPDLHSELNLSSLELGDSALYFCASSAGQVYEQYFGPGTRLTVT.

CDR3 DNA: TGCAGTGCTAGTAAACGGGGAGATACGCAGTATTTT. Amino acids: CSASKRGDTQYF. The chain has TRBV20-1 and TRBJ2-3; tentatively, D is TRBD2 (5 bases). V shed 3 bases and J shed 5 bases, with 9 bases lying between them. The CDR3 has 12 amino acids. Germline lookup yields CDR1 DFQATT and CDR2 SNEGSKA (reference sequence).